One and the same sample provided the 20 T cell receptor beta chains below, sequenced in a study of T cells in Graves' hyperthyroidism and ophthalmopathy (dated by TCRdb to between 2019 and 2020). Library creation used multiplex PCR. TCRdb names Illumina HiSeq 2000 as the instrument used. The TCR beta CDR3 regions were amplified from RNA transcripts. The first round of RT-PCR for the TCR CDR3 was performed with the HTBI primer set and the Qiagen OneStep RT-PCR kit. The raw public data were reprocessed by TCRdb itself: fastp quality trimming at Q25, MiXCR clonotype calling, in-frame beta chains only. Identical CDR3 protein sequences are pooled into one entry, listed with their most common genes and DNA. The sample contains roughly 360,000 distinct CDR3 sequences, approximately 15% of them found a single time. Under 25% of the sample lies in the top ten. The sequenced sample consisted of blood. The receptor set was obtained from a man aged 25-45 years with Graves' hyperthyroidism that later progressed to Graves' ophthalmopathy.

This clonotype was seen more than once but under ten times. The chain's CDR3 is CASSTTGTGGGSPLHF. As DNA, the CDR3 is TGCGCCAGCAGCACTACCGGGACAGGGGGCGGATCACCCCTCCACTTT. The chain combines TRBV5-1 with TRBJ1-6; 12 bases map to TRBD1. CDR1 is SGHRS, CDR2 YFSETQ, per germline. The CDR3 consists of 16 residues. With V trimmed by 4 bases and J by 10 bases, 9 bases remained unmatched.

This clonotype was recorded only once. A read error may produce the germline difference seen at one junction end. The chain joins TRBV5-1 to TRBJ2-7; D may be TRBD2 (5 bases). The V gene's germline CDR1 is SGHRS and CDR2 YFSETQ. This CDR3 has 17 amino acids. CDR3 in amino acids: CASSLGFSPEGSYAQYF. The CDR3 DNA reads TGCGCCAGCAGCTTGGGTTTCAGCCCAGAGGGCTCCTACGCGCAGTACTTC.

This clonotype appeared many times. This chain connects TRBV6-2 or TRBV6-3 to TRBJ1-5, with 9 nucleotides matching TRBD1. The CDR3 is 18 residues long. Germline trimming cut 5 bases from V and 1 base from J; bases unmatched to any gene: 12. From germline, CDR1 is MNHEY and CDR2 SVGEGT. The CDR3 sequence is CASSQDRGVKWSNQPQHF. Written as DNA, the CDR3 is TGTGCCAGCAGTCAGGACAGGGGCGTGAAGTGGAGCAATCAGCCCCAGCATTTT.

This clonotype was recorded many times. The J gene is TRBJ1-1, the V gene TRBV5-1, with a tentative D call TRBD1 (5 bases). Germline CDR1 and CDR2: SGHRS and YFSETQ. This CDR3 region has 14 residues. Trimming took off 2 bases at V and 4 bases at J, with 12 bases between the two ends. The CDR3 sequence is CASSLMGGSTEAFF. The CDR3 DNA reads TGCGCCAGCAGCTTAATGGGGGGGAGCACTGAAGCTTTCTTT.

This clonotype came up once. The chain uses TRBV14 and TRBJ2-3, with TRBD1 as a possible D gene (6 bases). The CDR3 is 16 amino acids. Trimming removed 1 base at V and 0 bases at J, with 11 bases between. Germline V gene lookup returns CDR1 SGHDN and CDR2 FVKESK. CDR3 loop: CASSQGRGKSTDTQYF. The CDR3 coding sequence is TGTGCCAGCAGCCAAGGCAGGGGAAAGAGCACAGATACGCAGTATTTT. Drawing the rest from reference TRBV14 and TRBJ2-3, the complete variable domain is EAGVTQFPSHSVIEKGQTVTLRCDPISGHDNLYWYRRVMGKEIKFLLHFVKESKQDESGMPNNRFLAERTGGTYSTLKVQPAELEDSGVYFCASSQGRGKSTDTQYFGPGTRLTVL.

This clonotype has at least ten counts. This sequence joins TRBV7-2 and TRBJ2-1; 8 bases match TRBD2. J was trimmed by 7 bases and V by 4 bases; bases with no gene match: 6. Germline lookup yields CDR1 SGHTA and CDR2 FQGNSA. The CDR3 spans 14 residues. The CDR3 DNA sequence: TGTGCCAGCAGCTGGGCTCTAGCGGGTAATGAGCAGTTCTTC. Its protein is CASSWALAGNEQFF. Together with reference TRBV7-2 and TRBJ2-1, the CDR3 gives the full variable domain: GAGVSQSPSNKVTEKGKDVELRCDPISGHTALYWYRQSLGQGLEFLIYFQGNSAPDKSGLPSDRFSAERTGGSVSTLTIQRTQQEDSAVYLCASSWALAGNEQFFGPGTRLTVL.

This clonotype came up many times. V usage is TRBV12-3 or TRBV12-4 and J usage is TRBJ1-2; 12 nucleotides line up with TRBD1. V was clipped by 6 bases and J by 7 bases; unmatched bases: 12. This CDR3 is 16 amino acids long. CDR3 residues: CASSGTGGAIRGGYTF. The CDR3 coding sequence is TGTGCCAGCAGCGGGACAGGGGGCGCCATCAGAGGTGGCTACACCTTC.

This clonotype appeared many times. The chain carries TRBV2 and TRBJ1-1; possible D gene TRBD1, 5 bases. Germline CDR1 and CDR2: SNHLY and FYNNEI. Trimming left V 4 bases short and J 4 bases short, with 13 bases between. This CDR3 has 14 amino acids. The CDR3 DNA follows: TGTGCCAGCAGTGTGTCAGGGAGAGGCACTGAAGCTTTCTTT. Residues: CASSVSGRGTEAFF.

This clonotype has a count of ten or more. This rearrangement joins TRBV28 to TRBJ1-4; 9 bases match TRBD1. CDR3 size: 15 residues. The V gene end was trimmed by 2 bases and the J gene end by 7 bases; junction bases not matched to a gene: 5. From germline, CDR1 is MDHEN and CDR2 SYDVKM. The CDR3 DNA reads as TGTGCCAGCAGTTTACTACAGGGGGCATTTGAAAAACTGTTTTTT. This codes for CASSLLQGAFEKLFF. Complete variable domain (other parts from reference TRBV28 and TRBJ1-4): DVKVTQSSRYLVKRTGEKVFLECVQDMDHENMFWYRQDPGLGLRLIYFSYDVKMKEKGDIPEGYSVSREKKERFSLILESASTNQTSMYLCASSLLQGAFEKLFFGSGTQLSVL.

The sample holds many counts of this clonotype. The genes are TRBV6-1 and TRBJ2-3; the D is unclear. Trimming removed 5 bases from V and 1 base from J, with 4 bases in between. Germline lookup yields CDR1 MNHNS and CDR2 SASEGT. The CDR3 sequence is 12 residues long. The CDR3 coding sequence is TGTGCCAGCAGTAGACGCACAGATACGCAGTATTTT. This encodes CASSRRTDTQYF.

V usage is TRBV9 and J usage is TRBJ1-2, with TRBD1 identical over 12 bases. Germline lookup yields CDR1 SGDLS and CDR2 YYNGEE. The V gene end was trimmed by 3 bases and the J gene end by 4 bases; junction bases not matched to a gene: 4. The CDR3 has 15 amino acids. The chain's CDR3 is CASSGGTGGFYGYTF. DNA for the CDR3: TGTGCCAGCAGCGGTGGGACAGGGGGCTTCTATGGCTACACCTTC.

This clonotype was observed a handful of times. The chain carries TRBV3-1 and TRBJ1-2; D gene uncertain. Trimming pared 1 base from V and 2 bases from J, leaving 11 bases between. CDR3 length equals 15 residues. The germline V gene encodes CDR1 LGHDT and CDR2 YNNKEL (reference sequence). The CDR3 DNA follows: TGTGCCAGCAGCCAAGTAGCCAGGCCCAACTATGGCTACACCTTC. Protein product: CASSQVARPNYGYTF.

This clonotype was observed a few times. The gene calls are TRBV7-9 and TRBJ1-4, with a tentative D call TRBD1 (5 bases). The CDR3 covers 14 residues. The V and J ends lost 5 bases and 7 bases respectively, with 14 bases between them. Germline CDR1 is SEHNR and CDR2 is FQNEAQ (reference sequence). The CDR3 protein is CASSLDSGGEKLFF. CDR3 in DNA: TGTGCCAGCAGCCTTGACAGTGGAGGTGAAAAACTGTTTTTT.

V usage is TRBV19 and J usage is TRBJ2-7; TRBD1 matches at 8 bases. The ends lost 3 bases at V and 1 base at J; junction bases unmatched: 5. The germline V gene has CDR1 LNHDA and CDR2 SQIVND (reference sequence). CDR3 length: 15 amino acids. The CDR3 here is CASSIADRESYEQYF. DNA of the CDR3: TGTGCCAGTAGTATTGCGGACAGGGAATCCTACGAGCAGTACTTC. Supplemented by reference TRBV19 and TRBJ2-7, the full variable domain reads DGGITQSPKYLFRKEGQNVTLSCEQNLNHDAMYWYRQDPGQGLRLIYYSQIVNDFQKGDIAEGYSVSREKKESFPLTVTSAQKNPTAFYLCASSIADRESYEQYFGPGTRLTVT.

Ten or more counts support this clonotype. The chain carries TRBV20-1 and TRBJ2-7; 11 bases match TRBD2. CDR1 and CDR2 from the germline V gene are DFQATT and SNEGSKA (reference sequence). V lost 3 bases and J lost 3; bases outside the gene matches: 7. The CDR3 loop spans 15 amino acids. In DNA form, the CDR3 reads TGCAGTGCTAGGGTGGAGGGACTAGCGGACTACGAGCAGTACTTC. It encodes CSARVEGLADYEQYF.

This clonotype was counted at least ten times. V usage is TRBV28 and J usage is TRBJ1-5, with a possible D match to TRBD1 (5 bases). The CDR3 runs 15 residues. V shed 4 bases and J shed 2 bases, with 12 bases lying between them. Germline CDR1 is MDHEN and CDR2 is SYDVKM. CDR3 in DNA: TGTGCCAGCAGTTCATCAGGGCTGGGCAATCAGCCCCAGCATTTT. It yields the protein CASSSSGLGNQPQHF.

This clonotype was seen a single time. The chain recombines TRBV7-9 with TRBJ2-6, with D unresolved. The length of the CDR3 is 14 residues. Germline lookup yields CDR1 SEHNR and CDR2 FQNEAQ (reference sequence). Trimming shortened V by 6 bases and J by 4 bases, and 10 bases separated the two germline ends. The DNA of the CDR3 is TGTGCCAGCAGTACAGCATTGGGGGCCAACGTCCTGACTTTC. Its protein is CASSTALGANVLTF.

This clonotype was seen a few times. This chain's CDR3 is CASSLIAVQGLSYEQYF. The CDR3 DNA sequence: TGTGCCAGCAGCTTAATCGCGGTTCAGGGCCTTTCCTACGAGCAGTACTTC. The rearrangement joins TRBV7-3 to TRBJ2-7; weak D call: TRBD1 (5 bases). V was clipped by 1 base and J by 1 base, with 17 bases between them. Germline V gene data show CDR1 as SGHTA and CDR2 as FQGTGA. The CDR3 sequence is 17 residues long.

This clonotype was counted only a few times. This CDR3 reads CASSEVAGGIGNQPQHF. In DNA form, the CDR3 reads TGTGCCAGCAGTGAAGTGGCAGGGGGCATAGGCAATCAGCCCCAGCATTTT. This chain links TRBV2 with TRBJ1-5; TRBD1 matches 8 bases. The V gene end was trimmed by 1 base and the J gene end by 2 bases; junction bases not matched to a gene: 7. This CDR3 is built from 17 residues. Germline V CDR1 and CDR2: SNHLY, FYNNEI.

Regarding this clonotype: Possible read error: a much larger clone is one base away. This sequence joins TRBV5-1 and TRBJ2-7; D remains unclear. The CDR3 is made up of 16 amino acids. Germline V gives CDR1 SGHRS, CDR2 YFSETQ. CDR3 coding DNA: TGTGCCAGCAGCTTTCTTCCGATAAGTGGCTCCTACGAGGAGTACTTC. Protein product: CASSFLPISGSYEEYF.